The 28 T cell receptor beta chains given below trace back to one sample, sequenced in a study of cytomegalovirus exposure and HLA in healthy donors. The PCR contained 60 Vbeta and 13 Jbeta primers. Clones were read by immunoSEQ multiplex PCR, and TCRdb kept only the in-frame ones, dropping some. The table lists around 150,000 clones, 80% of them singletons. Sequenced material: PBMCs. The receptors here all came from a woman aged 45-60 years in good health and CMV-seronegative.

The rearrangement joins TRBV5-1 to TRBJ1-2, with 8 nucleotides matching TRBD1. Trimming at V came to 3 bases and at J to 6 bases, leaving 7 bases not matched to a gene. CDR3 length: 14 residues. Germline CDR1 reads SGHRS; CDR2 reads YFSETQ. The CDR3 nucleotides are TGCGCCAGCAGCTGGTCCGCGACAGGGGATGGCTACACCTTC. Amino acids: CASSWSATGDGYTF.

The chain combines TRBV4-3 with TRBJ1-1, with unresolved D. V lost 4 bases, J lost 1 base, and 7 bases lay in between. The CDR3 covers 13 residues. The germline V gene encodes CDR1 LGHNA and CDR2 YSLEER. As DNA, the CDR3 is TGCGCCAGCAGCCGGACTCGGAACACTGAAGCTTTCTTT. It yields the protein CASSRTRNTEAFF.

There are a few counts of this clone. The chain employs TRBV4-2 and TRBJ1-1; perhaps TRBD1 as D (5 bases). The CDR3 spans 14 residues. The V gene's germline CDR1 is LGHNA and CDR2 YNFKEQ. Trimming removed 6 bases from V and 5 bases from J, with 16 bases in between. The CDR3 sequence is CASSRGGARTEAFF. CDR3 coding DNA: TGTGCCAGCAGTCGGGGAGGGGCTAGGACTGAAGCTTTCTTT.

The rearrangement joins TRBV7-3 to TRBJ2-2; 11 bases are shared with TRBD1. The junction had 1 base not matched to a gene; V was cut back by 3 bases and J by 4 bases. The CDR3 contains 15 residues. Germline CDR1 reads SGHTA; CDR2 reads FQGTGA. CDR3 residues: CASSFGTGGTGELFF. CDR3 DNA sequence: TGTGCCAGCAGCTTCGGGACAGGGGGCACCGGGGAGCTGTTTTTT. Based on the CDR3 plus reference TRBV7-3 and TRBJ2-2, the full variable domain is GAGVSQTPSNKVTEKGKYVELRCDPISGHTALYWYRQSLGQGPEFLIYFQGTGAADDSGLPNDRFFAVRPEGSVSTLKIQRTERGDSAVYLCASSFGTGGTGELFFGEGSRLTVL.

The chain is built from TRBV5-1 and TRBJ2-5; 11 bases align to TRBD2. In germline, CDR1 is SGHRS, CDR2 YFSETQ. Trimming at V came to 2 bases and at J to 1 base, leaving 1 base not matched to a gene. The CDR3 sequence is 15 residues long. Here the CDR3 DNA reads TGCGCCAGCAGCTTAGGGACTAGCGGCCAAGAGACCCAGTACTTC. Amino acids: CASSLGTSGQETQYF.

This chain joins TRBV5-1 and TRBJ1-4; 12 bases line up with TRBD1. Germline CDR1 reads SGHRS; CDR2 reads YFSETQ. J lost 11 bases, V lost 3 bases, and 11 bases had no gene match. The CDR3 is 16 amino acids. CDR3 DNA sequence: TGCGCCAGCAGCTCCACTCCGGGACAGGGGGCGCATAAACTGTTTTTT. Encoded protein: CASSSTPGQGAHKLFF.

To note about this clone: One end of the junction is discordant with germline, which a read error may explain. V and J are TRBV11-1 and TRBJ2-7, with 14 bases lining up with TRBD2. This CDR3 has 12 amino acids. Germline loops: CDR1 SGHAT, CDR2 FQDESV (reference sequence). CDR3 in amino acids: CASTGTSGSKHF. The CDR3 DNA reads TGTGCCAGCACCGGGACTAGCGGGAGTAAGCACTTC. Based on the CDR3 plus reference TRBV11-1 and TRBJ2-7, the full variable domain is EAEVAQSPRYKITEKSQAVAFWCDPISGHATLYWYRQILGQGPELLVQFQDESVVDDSQLPKDRFSAERLKGVDSTLKIQPAELGDSAMYLCASTGTSGSKHFGPGTRLTVT.

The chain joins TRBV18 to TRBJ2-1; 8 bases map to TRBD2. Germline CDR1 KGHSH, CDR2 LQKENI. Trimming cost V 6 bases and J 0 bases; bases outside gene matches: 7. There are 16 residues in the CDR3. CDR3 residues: CASSPPTSGSYNEQFF. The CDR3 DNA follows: TGTGCCAGCTCGCCCCCAACTAGCGGCTCCTACAATGAGCAGTTCTTC.

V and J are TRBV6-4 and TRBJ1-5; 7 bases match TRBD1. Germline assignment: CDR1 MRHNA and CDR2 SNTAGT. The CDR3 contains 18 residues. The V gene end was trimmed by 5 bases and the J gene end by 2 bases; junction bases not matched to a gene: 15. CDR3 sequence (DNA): TGTGCCAGCAGTTGGGGATCTTCGGACAGGTTTGGCAATCAGCCCCAGCATTTT. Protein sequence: CASSWGSSDRFGNQPQHF.

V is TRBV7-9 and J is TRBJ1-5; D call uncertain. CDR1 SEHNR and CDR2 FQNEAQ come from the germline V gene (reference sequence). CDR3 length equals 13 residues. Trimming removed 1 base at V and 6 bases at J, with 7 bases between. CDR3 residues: CASSLDWAQPQHF. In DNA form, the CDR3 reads TGTGCCAGCAGCTTAGATTGGGCTCAGCCCCAGCATTTT.

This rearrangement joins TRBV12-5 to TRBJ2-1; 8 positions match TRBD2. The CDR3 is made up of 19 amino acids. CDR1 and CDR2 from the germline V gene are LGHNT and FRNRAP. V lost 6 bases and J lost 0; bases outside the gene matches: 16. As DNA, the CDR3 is TGTGCTAGTGGAAGAACGGGAGGGGGGGCCCGTTTCTCCTACAATGAGCAGTTCTTC. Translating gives CASGRTGGGARFSYNEQFF.

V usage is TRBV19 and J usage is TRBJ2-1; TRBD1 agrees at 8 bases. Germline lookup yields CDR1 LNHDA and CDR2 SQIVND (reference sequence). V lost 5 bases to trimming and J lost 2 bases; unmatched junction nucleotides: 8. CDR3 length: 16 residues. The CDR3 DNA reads TGTGCCAGTAGTTTCTCCGGACAGGGTCCCTACAATGAGCAGTTCTTC. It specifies CASSFSGQGPYNEQFF.

The CDR3, as DNA: TGCGCCAGCAGCCAAGATTCAGGGGCCCAGCCCCAGCATTTT. Residues: CASSQDSGAQPQHF. The rearrangement uses TRBV4-3 and TRBJ1-5; D is perhaps TRBD1 (6 bases). Germline V gene sequence: CDR1 LGHNA, CDR2 YSLEER. This CDR3 contains 14 residues. V was trimmed by 0 bases and J by 7 bases, leaving 10 bases between them.

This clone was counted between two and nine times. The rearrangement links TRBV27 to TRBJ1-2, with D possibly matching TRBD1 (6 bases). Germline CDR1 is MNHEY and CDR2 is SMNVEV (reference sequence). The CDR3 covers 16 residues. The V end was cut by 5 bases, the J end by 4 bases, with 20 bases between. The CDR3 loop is CASSPDSEGNSYGYTF. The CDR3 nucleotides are TGTGCCAGCAGTCCGGACAGTGAGGGGAATAGCTATGGCTACACCTTC.

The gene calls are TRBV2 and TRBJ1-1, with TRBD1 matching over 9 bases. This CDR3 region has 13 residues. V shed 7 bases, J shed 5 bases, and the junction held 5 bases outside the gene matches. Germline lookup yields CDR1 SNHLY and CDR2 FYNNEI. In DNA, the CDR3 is TGTGCCAGCACCTTCGGGACAGGGACTGAAGCTTTCTTT. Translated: CASTFGTGTEAFF.

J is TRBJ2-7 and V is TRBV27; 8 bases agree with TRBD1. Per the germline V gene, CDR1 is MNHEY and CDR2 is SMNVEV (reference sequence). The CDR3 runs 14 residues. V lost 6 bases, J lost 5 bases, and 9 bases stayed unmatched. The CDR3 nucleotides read TGTGCCAGCAGCTACATTGGACAGGGCCACGAGCAGTACTTC. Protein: CASSYIGQGHEQYF.

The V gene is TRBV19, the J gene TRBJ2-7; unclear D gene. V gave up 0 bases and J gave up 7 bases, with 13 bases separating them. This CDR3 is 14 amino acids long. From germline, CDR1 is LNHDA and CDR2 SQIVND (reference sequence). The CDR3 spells CASSIDLLSREQYF. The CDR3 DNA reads TGTGCCAGTAGTATAGATTTACTGTCGCGAGAGCAGTACTTC.

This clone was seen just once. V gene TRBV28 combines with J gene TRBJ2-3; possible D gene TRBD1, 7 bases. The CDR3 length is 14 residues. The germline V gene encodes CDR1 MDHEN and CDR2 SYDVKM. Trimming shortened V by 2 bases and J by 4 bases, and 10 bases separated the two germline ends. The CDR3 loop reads CASSLGGGADTQYF. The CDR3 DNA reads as TGTGCCAGCAGTTTAGGAGGGGGCGCAGATACGCAGTATTTT.

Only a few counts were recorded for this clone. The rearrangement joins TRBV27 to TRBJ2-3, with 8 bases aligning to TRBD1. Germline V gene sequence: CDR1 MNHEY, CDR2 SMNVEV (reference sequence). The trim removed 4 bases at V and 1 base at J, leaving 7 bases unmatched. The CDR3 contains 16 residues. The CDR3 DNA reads TGTGCCAGCAGTTCGACAGGGGTAGGGGGCACAGATACGCAGTATTTT. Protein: CASSSTGVGGTDTQYF.

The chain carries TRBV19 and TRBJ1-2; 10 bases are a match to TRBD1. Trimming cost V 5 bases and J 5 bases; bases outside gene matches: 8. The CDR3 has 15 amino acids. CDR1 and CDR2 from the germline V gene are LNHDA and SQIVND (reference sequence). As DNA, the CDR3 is TGTGCCAGTAGTCCGCTTAGGGGACAGGGGTATGGCTACACCTTC. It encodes CASSPLRGQGYGYTF.

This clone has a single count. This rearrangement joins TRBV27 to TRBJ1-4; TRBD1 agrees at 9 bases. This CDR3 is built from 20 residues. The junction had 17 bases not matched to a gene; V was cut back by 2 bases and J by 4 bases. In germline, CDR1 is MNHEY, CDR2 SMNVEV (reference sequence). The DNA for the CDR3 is TGTGCCAGCAGTTTACTTTACAGGGGGCGAGAAGGTATGGGTAATGAAAAACTGTTTTTT. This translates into CASSLLYRGREGMGNEKLFF.

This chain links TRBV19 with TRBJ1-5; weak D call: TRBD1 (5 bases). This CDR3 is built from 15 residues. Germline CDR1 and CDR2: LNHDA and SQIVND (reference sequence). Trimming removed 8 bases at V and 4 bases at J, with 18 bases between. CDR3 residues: CASHGSRVRNQPQHF. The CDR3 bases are TGTGCCAGTCACGGAAGCAGGGTAAGGAATCAGCCCCAGCATTTT.

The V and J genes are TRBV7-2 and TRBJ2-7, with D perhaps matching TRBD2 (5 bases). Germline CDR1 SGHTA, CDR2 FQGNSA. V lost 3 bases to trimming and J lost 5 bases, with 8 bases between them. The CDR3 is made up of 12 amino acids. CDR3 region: CASSFGLHEQYF. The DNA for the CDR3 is TGTGCCAGCAGCTTCGGACTCCACGAGCAGTACTTC.

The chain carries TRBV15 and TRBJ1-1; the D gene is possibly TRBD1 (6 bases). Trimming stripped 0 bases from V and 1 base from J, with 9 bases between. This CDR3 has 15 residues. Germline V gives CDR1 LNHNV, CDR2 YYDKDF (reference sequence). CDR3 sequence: CATSRDLGGNTEAFF. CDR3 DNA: TGTGCCACCAGCAGAGATTTAGGGGGGAACACTGAAGCTTTCTTT.

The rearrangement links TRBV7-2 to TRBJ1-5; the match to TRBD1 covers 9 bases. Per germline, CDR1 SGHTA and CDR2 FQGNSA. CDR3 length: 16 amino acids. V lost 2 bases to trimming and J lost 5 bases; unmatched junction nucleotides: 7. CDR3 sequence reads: CASSLYGTGSHQPQHF. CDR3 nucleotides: TGTGCCAGCAGCTTATACGGGACAGGGAGTCATCAGCCCCAGCATTTT.

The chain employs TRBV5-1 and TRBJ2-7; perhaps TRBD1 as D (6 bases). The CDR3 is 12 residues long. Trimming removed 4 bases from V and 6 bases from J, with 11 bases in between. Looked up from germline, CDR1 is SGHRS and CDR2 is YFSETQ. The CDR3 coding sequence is TGCGCCAGCAGCATGCAGGGGCCCGAGCAGTACTTC. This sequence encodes CASSMQGPEQYF.

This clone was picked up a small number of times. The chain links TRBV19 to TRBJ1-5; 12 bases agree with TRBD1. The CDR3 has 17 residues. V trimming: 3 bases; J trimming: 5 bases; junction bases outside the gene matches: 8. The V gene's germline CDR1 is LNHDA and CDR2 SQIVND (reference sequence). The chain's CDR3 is CASSIVFGTGGDQPQHF. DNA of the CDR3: TGTGCCAGTAGTATTGTGTTTGGGACAGGGGGCGATCAGCCCCAGCATTTT.

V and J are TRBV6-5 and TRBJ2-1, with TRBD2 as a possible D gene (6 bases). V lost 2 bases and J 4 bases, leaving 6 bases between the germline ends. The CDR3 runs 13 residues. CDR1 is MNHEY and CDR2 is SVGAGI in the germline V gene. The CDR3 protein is CASSYGGYNEQFF. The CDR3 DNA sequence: TGTGCCAGCAGTTACGGGGGGTACAATGAGCAGTTCTTC.